This T cell receptor (beta chain) appears in the sequencing data of a study of T cell responses to AZD1222 COVID-19 vaccine. Study-level findings and limits: As reported, nearly half of all spike-specific TCRs target variant regions that are unmutated.

Comment on this clone: Its antigen remains unknown.

V was shortened by 6 bases and J by 0 bases, with 12 bases between the two germline ends. Germline V lookup: CDR1 MDHEN, CDR2 SYDVKM. This CDR3 is 15 amino acids long. Assay: immunoSEQ multiplex PCR; the TCRdb copy retains only in-frame clones and omits some. There are about 120,000 clones in the sample; approximately 87% occur only once, and around 12% lies in the top ten. The chain recombines TRBV28 with TRBJ1-5; the D gene is possibly TRBD1 (5 bases). Material: peripheral blood, obtained on day 0 of AZD1222 vaccination. This clonotype was obtained from an adult in good health. The CDR3 coding sequence is TGTGCCAGCAGCTCCCGGACATATAGCAATCAGCCCCAGCATTTT. Its protein product is CASSSRTYSNQPQHF.